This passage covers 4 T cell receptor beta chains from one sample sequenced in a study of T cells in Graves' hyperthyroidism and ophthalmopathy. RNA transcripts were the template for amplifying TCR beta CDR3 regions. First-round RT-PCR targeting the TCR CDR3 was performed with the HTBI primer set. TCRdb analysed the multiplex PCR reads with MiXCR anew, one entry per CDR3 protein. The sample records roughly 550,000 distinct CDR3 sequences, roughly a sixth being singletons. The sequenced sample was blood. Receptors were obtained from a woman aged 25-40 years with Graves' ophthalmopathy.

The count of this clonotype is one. CDR3 in DNA: TGTGCCATCAGTGAGTCTGGGGGACTAAACTCCTACGAGCAGTACTTC. Its translation is CAISESGGLNSYEQYF. The chain carries TRBV10-3 and TRBJ2-7, with TRBD2 matching over 7 bases. CDR1 and CDR2 (germline): ENHRY, SYGVKD. This CDR3 is built from 16 residues. After removal of 0 bases from V and 0 bases from J, the junction contained 5 bases not matched to a gene.

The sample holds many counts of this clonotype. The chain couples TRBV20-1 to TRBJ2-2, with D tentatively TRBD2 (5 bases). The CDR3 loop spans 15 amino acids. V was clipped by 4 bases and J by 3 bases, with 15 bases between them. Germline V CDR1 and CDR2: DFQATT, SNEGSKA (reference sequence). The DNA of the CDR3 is TGCAGTGCTACTGAAGGGAGTTCCCACACCGGGGAGCTGTTTTTT. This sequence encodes CSATEGSSHTGELFF.

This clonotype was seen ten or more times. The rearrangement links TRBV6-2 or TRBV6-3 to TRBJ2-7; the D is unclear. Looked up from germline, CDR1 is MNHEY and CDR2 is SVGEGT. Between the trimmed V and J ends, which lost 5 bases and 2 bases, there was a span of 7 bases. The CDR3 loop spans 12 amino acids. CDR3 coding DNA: TGTGCCAGCAGTCGCACAACCTACGAGCAGTACTTC. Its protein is CASSRTTYEQYF.

As DNA, the CDR3 is TGTGCCAGCAGCTCTGACCGTCGGACACAAGCTTTCTTT. It specifies CASSSDRRTQAFF. The chain carries TRBV27 and TRBJ1-1; D perhaps matches TRBD1 (5 bases). The V gene lost 6 bases and the J gene lost 9 bases, with 17 bases spanning the gap. CDR3 length equals 13 residues. Germline loops: CDR1 MNHEY, CDR2 SMNVEV (reference sequence).